Below, 13 T cell receptor beta chains from the same sample are listed, as sequenced in a study of T cell repertoires in cytomegalovirus infection. TCRdb called the reads again in MiXCR, with one record for every CDR3 protein. The sample consists of about 740,000 distinct CDR3 sequences, 35% of them appearing once. The sequenced sample was PBMCs. All receptors come from a human donor in good health (CMV status not recorded). Some clones in this sample may be carry-over from other donors' samples.

As concerns this clonotype: At one end the junction does not follow the germline gene, possibly because of a read error. V gene TRBV28 combines with J gene TRBJ1-5, with D maybe TRBD1 (5 bases). Looked up from germline, CDR1 is MDHEN and CDR2 is SYDVKM. This CDR3 has 18 amino acids. The CDR3 here is CASSLQGSYGGSNQHQHF. CDR3 sequence (DNA): TGTGCCAGCAGTTTGCAGGGATCGTACGGGGGTAGCAATCAGCACCAGCATTTT.

This clonotype was counted between two and nine times. The chain employs TRBV28 and TRBJ2-2; a possible D gene is TRBD2 (5 bases). Germline CDR1 reads MDHEN; CDR2 reads SYDVKM. V was trimmed by 1 base and J by 4 bases, leaving 10 bases between them. The CDR3 covers 15 residues. The CDR3 coding sequence is TGTGCCAGCAGTTTATTCGGGATTACCACCGGGGAGCTGTTTTTT. The encoded protein is CASSLFGITTGELFF.

As DNA, the CDR3 is TGTGCCTGGGGAGGTGTAGGGTCAAGATCGACAAAGGGGGTGAACACTGAAGCTTTCTTT. This codes for CAWGGVGSRSTKGVNTEAFF. The chain carries TRBV30 and TRBJ1-1; maybe TRBD1 (6 bases). Trimming left V 5 bases short and J 0 bases short, with 31 bases between. The CDR3 has 20 residues. Looked up from germline, CDR1 is GTSNPN and CDR2 is SVGIG (reference sequence).

The rearrangement uses TRBV7-6 and TRBJ1-1; a weak D match, TRBD1 (5 bases). V lost 1 base and J lost 1, with 10 bases in between. The CDR3 loop spans 15 amino acids. Germline loops: CDR1 SGHVS, CDR2 FNYEAQ. CDR3 loop: CASSLGPGTNTEAFF. In nucleotides, the CDR3 is TGTGCCAGCAGCTTAGGGCCAGGGACGAACACTGAAGCTTTCTTT. Based on the CDR3 plus reference TRBV7-6 and TRBJ1-1, the full variable domain is GAGVSQSPRYKVTKRGQDVALRCDPISGHVSLYWYRQALGQGPEFLTYFNYEAQQDKSGLPNDRFSAERPEGSISTLTIQRTEQRDSAMYRCASSLGPGTNTEAFFGQGTRLTVV.

This clonotype was counted only a few times. The rearrangement links TRBV28 to TRBJ1-1, with D perhaps TRBD1 (5 bases). The CDR3 consists of 17 residues. Trimming pared 5 bases from V and 0 bases from J, leaving 19 bases between. The germline CDR1 and CDR2 sequences are MDHEN and SYDVKM. CDR3 bases: TGTGCCAGCAGTACGTCCTCGGTTGGGGGGATGAACACTGAAGCTTTCTTT. Protein: CASSTSSVGGMNTEAFF.

In its sample, this clonotype was seen many times. This chain joins TRBV7-9 and TRBJ2-1; D is perhaps TRBD2 (5 bases). Per germline, CDR1 SEHNR and CDR2 FQNEAQ (reference sequence). The CDR3 sequence is 15 residues long. V was trimmed by 3 bases and J by 2 bases, leaving 11 bases between them. This chain's CDR3 is CASSFSDYAYNEQFF. The CDR3 DNA is TGTGCCAGCAGCTTCTCTGACTATGCCTACAATGAGCAGTTCTTC.

This clonotype has only a few counts. The V gene is TRBV19, the J gene TRBJ2-5; tentatively, D is TRBD2 (6 bases). The germline gives CDR1 LNHDA, CDR2 SQIVND (reference sequence). The CDR3 length is 13 residues. Trimming took 11 bases from V and 4 from J, leaving 17 bases between them. CDR3 loop: CASRLRGGETQYF. In DNA form, the CDR3 reads TGTGCCTCCCGCCTGAGGGGAGGAGAGACCCAGTACTTC.

J is TRBJ1-1 and V is TRBV19; the D is unclear. The CDR3 is made up of 16 amino acids. Germline V gene sequence: CDR1 LNHDA, CDR2 SQIVND (reference sequence). Deletions cut 6 bases from V and 3 bases from J, with 20 bases between. CDR3 nucleotides: TGTGCCAGTAGCCGACAAAGGAACCCGGAGGACACTGAAGCTTTCTTT. Translating it yields CASSRQRNPEDTEAFF.

A few counts support this clonotype. The rearrangement uses TRBV4-1 and TRBJ2-7; D perhaps matches TRBD2 (6 bases). Germline-derived CDR1 and CDR2 are MGHRA and YSYEKL. V lost 1 base, J lost 8 bases, and 21 bases lay in between. The CDR3 covers 16 residues. CDR3 region: CASSQVEGLTFDQQYF. In nucleotides, the CDR3 is TGCGCCAGCAGCCAAGTAGAGGGACTCACCTTCGACCAGCAGTACTTC.

The chain uses TRBV19 and TRBJ1-2; no clear D. The germline CDR1 and CDR2 sequences are LNHDA and SQIVND (reference sequence). Trimming took off 2 bases at V and 4 bases at J, with 11 bases between the two ends. This CDR3 is 14 amino acids long. The CDR3 DNA is TGTGCCAGTAGTATACGCGAAGCCACCTATGGCTACACCTTC. Encoded protein: CASSIREATYGYTF.

This chain links TRBV19 with TRBJ2-3; D is uncertain. The germline V gene has CDR1 LNHDA and CDR2 SQIVND (reference sequence). The V end lost 1 base, the J end lost 3 bases, and 11 bases lay between the germline ends. This CDR3 contains 15 residues. DNA for the CDR3: TGTGCCAGTAGTATAGGACGGAGCTGGACAGATACGCAGTATTTT. Its translation: CASSIGRSWTDTQYF.

This clonotype appeared a single time. The chain uses TRBV11-2 and TRBJ1-1; D not resolved. The CDR3 sequence is 11 residues long. Germline CDR1 and CDR2: SGHAT and FQNNGV. The V end was cut by 1 base, the J end by 8 bases, with 5 bases between. The CDR3 loop reads CASSLAQEAFF. In DNA form, the CDR3 reads TGTGCCAGCAGCTTAGCGCAGGAAGCTTTCTTT.

This clonotype came up a few times. This chain uses TRBV10-3 with TRBJ2-7, with D perhaps TRBD2 (5 bases). V lost 8 bases, J lost 6 bases, and 14 bases lay in between. This CDR3 has 12 residues. In germline, CDR1 is ENHRY, CDR2 SYGVKD. The CDR3 protein is CAIERAGGEQYF. The DNA for the CDR3 is TGTGCCATCGAGAGGGCAGGAGGCGAGCAGTACTTC.